This TCR beta chain derives from a study of naive and memory T cell subsets. Points from the study as a whole: Clonotypes here are unpaired alpha or beta chain sequences. Expression changes during T cell differentiation may affect RNA-based TCR counts. Naive and memory subsets had different power law exponents for TCR abundance.

As concerns this clonotype: Its antigen is not identified.

Sequential positive selection took CD4 T cells first, then CD8 T cells. An equimolar mix of two oligonucleotides served as the beta constant-region primer for TRBC1 and TRBC2. TCRdb re-derived calls from the UMI-ligation and nested PCR reads in MiXCR, one entry per CDR3 protein. The sample lists some 87,000 distinct CDR3 sequences, roughly 7.3% occurring once. Germline V gives CDR1 ENHRY, CDR2 SYGVKD. V lost 6 bases, J lost 1 base, and 12 bases lay in between. The CDR3 totals 14 residues. The sequence came from a human donor in good health. The V call is TRBV10-3, the J call TRBJ2-5, with a weak D call TRBD2 (5 bases). The specimen sequenced was central memory CD4+ T cells from blood. CDR3 region: CAIRAEGGQETQYF. In DNA form, the CDR3 reads TGTGCCATCAGGGCCGAGGGCGGCCAAGAGACCCAGTACTTC.